What follows describes a single TCR beta chain. The antigen is unknown. The junction differs from germline at one of its ends, possibly a read error. This sample is part of a study of tumor-infiltrating lymphocytes in primary liver carcinoma. Study-wide context: Patients, male and female, were 30 to 69 years old. Study outcomes and limitations: Pairs of tumor regions overlapped more than tumor-adjacent and tumor-blood pairs did.

This CDR3 spans 15 amino acids. Germline CDR1 reads SGHTS; CDR2 reads YDEGEE. The researchers obtained blood RNA from unsorted whole blood and also extracted germline DNA. Patients carried chronic HBV infection without prior treatment. The investigators made TCR beta cDNA from around 540 ng total RNA, using a constant-region primer. Sequencing libraries for TCR beta derived from three nested multiplex PCR rounds that used slightly modified ARM-PCR. Amplification in the first two PCR rounds was performed using TRBV1-TRBV30 forward primers and a C-beta reverse primer for 10 cycles each. TCRdb analysed the multiplex PCR reads with MiXCR anew, one entry per CDR3 protein. The table lists some 180,000 distinct CDR3 sequences, roughly 60% of them singletons.

The rearrangement links TRBV5-8 to TRBJ2-5, with 7 bases that match TRBD1. The sample was peripheral blood. This clonotype was sampled from a man aged 35-49 years with primary liver carcinoma and hepatitis B virus infection. The CDR3 DNA sequence: TGTACCAGCAGCTACATGGGACAGAACCAAGAGACCCAGTACTTC. Amino acid sequence: CTSSYMGQNQETQYF.